A single T cell receptor (beta chain) is shown here with its context. Authors' methods: Cell counts per sample came from amplifying reference gene primers. Repertoires were generated with immunoSEQ multiplex PCR, while TCRdb's copy carries only in-frame clones and drops some. That table furnishes V, J and clone size, whereas the DNA furnished D and trimming. Here the sample spans about 230,000 clones, 75% to 90% being singletons. This CDR3 has 16 residues. Germline CDR1 GTSNPN, CDR2 SVGIG (reference sequence). Unmatched junction bases numbered 12, after V lost 0 bases and J lost 5 bases. This sample was included in a study of blood T cell repertoires in COVID-19. Study details: Acute and convalescent COVID-19 specimens originated in the United States, Italy and Spain. T cells, B-cell-depleted T cells, or PBMCs provided the cDNA or gDNA that served as material.

The rearrangement uses TRBV30 and TRBJ1-1, with TRBD1 matching 7 bases. The sample was peripheral blood. The TCR originated in a woman in her 70s with active or convalescent COVID-19. CDR3 DNA: TGTGCCTGGAGTGTACTCAGAGGCAGGGGGATGACTGAAGCTTTCTTT. It codes for CAWSVLRGRGMTEAFF.